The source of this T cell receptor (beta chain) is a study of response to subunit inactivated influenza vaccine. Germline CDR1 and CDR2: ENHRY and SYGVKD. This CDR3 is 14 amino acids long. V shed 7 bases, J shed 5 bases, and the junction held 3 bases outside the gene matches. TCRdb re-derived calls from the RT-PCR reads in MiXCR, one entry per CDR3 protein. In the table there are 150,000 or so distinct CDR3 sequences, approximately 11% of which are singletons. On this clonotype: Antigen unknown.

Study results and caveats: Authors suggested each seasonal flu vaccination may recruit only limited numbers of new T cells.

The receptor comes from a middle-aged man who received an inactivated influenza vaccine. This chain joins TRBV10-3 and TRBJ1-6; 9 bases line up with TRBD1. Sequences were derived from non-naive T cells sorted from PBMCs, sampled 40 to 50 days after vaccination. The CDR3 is CAITGQGNNSPLHF. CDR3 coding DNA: TGTGCCATCACCGGACAGGGGAATAATTCACCCCTCCACTTT.